This T cell receptor (beta chain) was sequenced during a study of beta chain features in type 1 diabetes. Study-wide results and caveats: The study found moderately but significantly shorter TCRB CDR3s in all four CD4+ subsets of Type 1 diabetes patients.

To note about this clone: The antigen is undetermined.

Trimming cost V 3 bases and J 4 bases, with 11 bases left between them. CDR1 is SGHRS, CDR2 YFSETQ, per germline. CDR3 length equals 14 residues. Sequencing targeted expressed TCRB transcripts, as all isolated RNA had been reverse transcribed. Libraries were prepared by immunoSEQ multiplex PCR; TCRdb keeps only in-frame clonotypes and omits some of them. The sample lists about 140,000 clones, about 13% seen once, with about 1.3% in the top ten. The clonotype comes from a man aged 18 to 29 with type 1 diabetes. Material for sequencing was central memory CD4+ T cells from blood. J is TRBJ1-5 and V is TRBV5-1, with D perhaps TRBD1 (5 bases). The CDR3 DNA sequence: TGCGCCAGCAGCTATTACCAGGGAAATCAGCCCCAGCATTTT. Its protein product is CASSYYQGNQPQHF. The full variable domain, completed using reference TRBV5-1 and TRBJ1-5, is KAGVTQTPRYLIKTRGQQVTLSCSPISGHRSVSWYQQTPGQGLQFLFEYFSETQRNKGNFPGRFSGRQFSNSRSEMNVSTLELGDSALYLCASSYYQGNQPQHFGDGTRLSIL.